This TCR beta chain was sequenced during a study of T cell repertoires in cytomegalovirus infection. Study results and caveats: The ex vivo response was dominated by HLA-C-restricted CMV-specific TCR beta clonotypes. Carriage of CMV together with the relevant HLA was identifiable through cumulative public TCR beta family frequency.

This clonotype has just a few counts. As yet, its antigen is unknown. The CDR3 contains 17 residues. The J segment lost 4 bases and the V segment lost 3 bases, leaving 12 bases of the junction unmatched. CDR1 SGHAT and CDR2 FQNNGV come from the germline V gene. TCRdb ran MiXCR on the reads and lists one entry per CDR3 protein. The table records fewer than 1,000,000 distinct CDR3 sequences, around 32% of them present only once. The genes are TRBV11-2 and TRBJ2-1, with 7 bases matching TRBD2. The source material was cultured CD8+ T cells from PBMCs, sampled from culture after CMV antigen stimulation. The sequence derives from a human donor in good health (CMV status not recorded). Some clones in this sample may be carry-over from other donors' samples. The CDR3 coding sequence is TGTGCCAGCAGCTTCCCCCTTTCGCAGCGGGGATACAATGAGCAGTTCTTC. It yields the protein CASSFPLSQRGYNEQFF. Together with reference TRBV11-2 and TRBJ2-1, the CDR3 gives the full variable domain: EAGVAQSPRYKIIEKRQSVAFWCNPISGHATLYWYQQILGQGPKLLIQFQNNGVVDDSQLPKDRFSAERLKGVDSTLKIQPAKLEDSAVYLCASSFPLSQRGYNEQFFGPGTRLTVL.